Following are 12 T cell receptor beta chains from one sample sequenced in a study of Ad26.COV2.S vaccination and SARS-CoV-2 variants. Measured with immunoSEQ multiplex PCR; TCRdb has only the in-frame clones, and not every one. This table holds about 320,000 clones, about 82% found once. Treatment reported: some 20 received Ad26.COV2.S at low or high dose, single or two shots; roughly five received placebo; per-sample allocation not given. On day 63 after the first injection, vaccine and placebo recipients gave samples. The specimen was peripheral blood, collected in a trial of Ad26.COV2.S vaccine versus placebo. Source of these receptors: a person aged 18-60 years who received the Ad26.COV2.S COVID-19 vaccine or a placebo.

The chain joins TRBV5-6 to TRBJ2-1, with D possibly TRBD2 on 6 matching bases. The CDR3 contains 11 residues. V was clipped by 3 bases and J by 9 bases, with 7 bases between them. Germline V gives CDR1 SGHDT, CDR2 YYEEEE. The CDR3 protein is CASSWTTEQFF. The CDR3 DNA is TGTGCCAGCAGCTGGACTACTGAGCAGTTCTTC.

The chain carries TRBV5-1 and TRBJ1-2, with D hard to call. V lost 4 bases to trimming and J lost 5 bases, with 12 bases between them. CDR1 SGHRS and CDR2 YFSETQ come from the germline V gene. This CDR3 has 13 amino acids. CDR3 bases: TGCGCCAGCAGCCCAGACGGACGTTATGGCTACACCTTC. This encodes CASSPDGRYGYTF.

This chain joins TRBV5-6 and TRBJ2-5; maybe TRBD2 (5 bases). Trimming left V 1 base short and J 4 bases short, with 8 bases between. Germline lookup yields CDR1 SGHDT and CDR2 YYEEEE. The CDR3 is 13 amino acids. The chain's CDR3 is CASSLRGIETQYF. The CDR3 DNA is TGTGCCAGCAGCTTGCGGGGTATAGAGACCCAGTACTTC.

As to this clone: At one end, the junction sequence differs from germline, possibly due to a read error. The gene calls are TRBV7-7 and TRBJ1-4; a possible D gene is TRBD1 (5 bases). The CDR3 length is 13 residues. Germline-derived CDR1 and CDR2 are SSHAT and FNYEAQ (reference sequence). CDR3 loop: CASSFNRNEKLFF. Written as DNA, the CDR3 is TGTGCTAGCAGCTTTAACAGGAATGAAAAACTGTTTTTT.

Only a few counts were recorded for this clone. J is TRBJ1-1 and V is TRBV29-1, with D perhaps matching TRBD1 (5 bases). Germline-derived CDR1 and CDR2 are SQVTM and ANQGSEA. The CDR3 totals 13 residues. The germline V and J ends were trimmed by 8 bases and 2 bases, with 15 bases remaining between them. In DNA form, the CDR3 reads TGCAGCCACGGAGCAGGGCTTAACACTGAAGCTTTCTTT. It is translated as CSHGAGLNTEAFF. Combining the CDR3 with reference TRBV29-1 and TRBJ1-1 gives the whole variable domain SAVISQKPSRDICQRGTSLTIQCQVDSQVTMMFWYRQQPGQSLTLIATANQGSEATYESGFVIDKFPISRPNLTFSTLTVSNMSPEDSSIYLCSHGAGLNTEAFFGQGTRLTVV.

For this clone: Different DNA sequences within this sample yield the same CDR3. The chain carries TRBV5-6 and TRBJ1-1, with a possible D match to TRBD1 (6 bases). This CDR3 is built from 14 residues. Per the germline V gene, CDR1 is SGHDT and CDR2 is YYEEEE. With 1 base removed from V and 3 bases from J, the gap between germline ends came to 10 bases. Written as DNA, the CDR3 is TGTGCCAGCAGCTTGACAGGGCGGGACACTGAAGCTTTCTTT. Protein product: CASSLTGRDTEAFF.

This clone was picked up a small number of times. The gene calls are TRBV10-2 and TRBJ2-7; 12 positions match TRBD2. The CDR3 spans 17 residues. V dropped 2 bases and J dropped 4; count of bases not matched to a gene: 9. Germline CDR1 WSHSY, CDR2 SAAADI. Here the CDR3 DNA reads TGCGCCAGCAGTGAGGGTGGTAGGACTAGCGGGGCGTACGAGCAGTACTTC. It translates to CASSEGGRTSGAYEQYF.

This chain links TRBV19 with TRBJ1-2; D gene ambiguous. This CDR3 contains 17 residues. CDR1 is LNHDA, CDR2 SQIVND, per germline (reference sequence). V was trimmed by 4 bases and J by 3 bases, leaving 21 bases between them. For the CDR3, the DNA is TGTGCCAGTAGTAATCCCCTCCGGAGGCCTTGGGACTATGGCTACACCTTC. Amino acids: CASSNPLRRPWDYGYTF.

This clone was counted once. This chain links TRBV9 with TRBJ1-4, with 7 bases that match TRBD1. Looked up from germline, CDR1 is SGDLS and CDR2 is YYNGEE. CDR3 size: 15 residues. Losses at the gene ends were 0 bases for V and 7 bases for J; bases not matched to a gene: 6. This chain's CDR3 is CASSVEAGGSEKLFF. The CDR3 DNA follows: TGTGCCAGCAGCGTAGAGGCAGGGGGGAGTGAAAAACTGTTTTTT.

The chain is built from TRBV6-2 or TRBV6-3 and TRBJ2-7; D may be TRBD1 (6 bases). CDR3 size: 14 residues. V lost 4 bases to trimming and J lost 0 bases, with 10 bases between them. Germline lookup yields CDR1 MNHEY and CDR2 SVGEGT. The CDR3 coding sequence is TGTGCCAGCAGTTCCGGGACACTCTCCTACGAGCAGTACTTC. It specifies CASSSGTLSYEQYF.

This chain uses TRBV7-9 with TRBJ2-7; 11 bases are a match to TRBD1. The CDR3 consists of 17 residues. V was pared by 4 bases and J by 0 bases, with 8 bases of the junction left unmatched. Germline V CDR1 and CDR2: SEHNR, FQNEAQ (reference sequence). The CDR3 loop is CASSSPEGTGGSYEQYF. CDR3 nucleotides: TGTGCCAGCAGCTCACCCGAAGGGACAGGGGGCTCCTACGAGCAGTACTTC.

The CDR3: CASTPMTGVGTEAFF. The DNA of the CDR3 is TGTGCCAGCACGCCTATGACTGGGGTGGGGACTGAAGCTTTCTTT. The chain joins TRBV5-8 to TRBJ1-1; D ambiguous. The ends were cut back, 6 bases at V and 5 bases at J, with 20 bases in the middle. Germline V gene sequence: CDR1 SGHTS, CDR2 YDEGEE. There are 15 residues in the CDR3.